This TCR beta chain emerged from a study of CD8 T cells in ankylosing spondylitis. Notes on the study in general: Reported data indicate significant enrichment of disease-linked clones within matched ankylosing spondylitis synovial fluid. Within ankylosing spondylitis blood, a TCR beta motif made up of seven to nine highly homologous variants appeared to be characteristic.

Construction of TCR beta libraries was performed using quantitative 5'-RACE with molecular barcodes. TCRdb analysed the 5' RACE reads with MiXCR anew, one entry per CDR3 protein. The data show approximately 25,000 distinct CDR3 sequences, 7.9% seen once. At least ten counts were recorded for this clonotype. Its matching antigen is unknown. The sequenced sample was blood. The receptor was isolated from a male donor with ankylosing spondylitis or in good health (not recorded which).

CDR3 protein: CASTTGAPTGELFF. As DNA, the CDR3 is TGTGCCAGCACCACAGGGGCCCCCACCGGGGAGCTGTTTTTT. V and J are TRBV12-3 or TRBV12-4 and TRBJ2-2, with 7 bases aligning to TRBD1. The CDR3 consists of 14 residues. The trim removed 7 bases at V and 4 bases at J, leaving 6 bases unmatched.